This is a list of T cell receptor beta chains from one sample in a study of blood T cell repertoires in COVID-19. The method was immunoSEQ multiplex PCR; TCRdb's version includes in-frame clones alone and lacks a portion of them. The sample yields about 120,000 clones, around 63% seen once. Sequencing was done on a sample of peripheral blood. The receptors were sampled from a woman aged 70-85 years with acute or convalescent COVID-19. The CDR3 runs from the conserved cysteine through the conserved F or W. Fields, in order: D gene, clone size, J gene, V gene, CDR3 DNA, CDR3 protein. A D gene is named only where the DNA matches it firmly. Not every row has a clone size; where given, it reads once, few, many or a size class.

D: TRBD1
size: NA
J: TRBJ2-5
V: TRBV7-9
DNA: TGTGCCAGCAGCATCTCAGGGGGAGAGACCCAGTACTTC
CDR3: CASSISGGETQYF

D: TRBD1
size: NA
J: TRBJ2-5
V: TRBV19
DNA: TGTGCCAGTAGTAAACGACAGGGGCAGGGAGAGACCCAGTACTTC
CDR3: CASSKRQGQGETQYF

D: NA
size: NA
J: TRBJ1-5
V: TRBV9
DNA: TGTGCCAGCGGCCGGGGAGTACATAGCAATCAGCCCCAGCATTTT
CDR3: CASGRGVHSNQPQHF

D: TRBD1
size: NA
J: TRBJ1-4
V: TRBV5-5
DNA: TGTGCCAGCAGCCCGACAGGGGGCTATGAAAAACTGTTTTTT
CDR3: CASSPTGGYEKLFF

D: NA
size: NA
J: TRBJ2-2
V: TRBV2
DNA: TGTGCCAGCTCAGAGGATTTCACCGGGGAGCTGTTTTTT
CDR3: CASSEDFTGELFF

D: TRBD1
size: NA
J: TRBJ1-2
V: TRBV7-3
DNA: TGTGCCAGCAGTCCACAGGGGCGCGGCTATGGCTACACCTTC
CDR3: CASSPQGRGYGYTF

D: NA
size: NA
J: TRBJ1-2
V: TRBV11-2
DNA: TGTGCCAGCAGCCTCCGGGGGACCTCCTATGGCTACACCTTC
CDR3: CASSLRGTSYGYTF

D: NA
size: NA
J: TRBJ1-2
V: TRBV23-1
DNA: TGCGCCAGCAGTCAATCGCAAGGGGCTAACTATGGCTACACCTTC
CDR3: CASSQSQGANYGYTF

D: TRBD1
size: NA
J: TRBJ1-4
V: TRBV5-1
DNA: TGCGCCAGCAGCGTAACAGGGGTAGGAACTAATGAAAAACTGTTTTTT
CDR3: CASSVTGVGTNEKLFF

D: NA
size: few
J: TRBJ1-4
V: TRBV5-1
DNA: TGCGCCAGCAGCTTGGCGGCAGGGGATGAAAAACTGTTTTTT
CDR3: CASSLAAGDEKLFF

D: TRBD1
size: NA
J: TRBJ1-2
V: TRBV6-5
DNA: TGTGCCAGCATAGGACAGGGCTATGGCTACACCTTC
CDR3: CASIGQGYGYTF

D: NA
size: once
J: TRBJ1-3
V: TRBV28
DNA: TGTGCCAGCAGTTCGTATCTCGGGTCAAACTCTGGAAACACCATATATTTT
CDR3: CASSSYLGSNSGNTIYF

D: NA
size: NA
J: TRBJ1-5
V: TRBV9
DNA: TGTGCCAGCAGCCTTGGGGGGGAGTATCAGCCCCAGCATTTT
CDR3: CASSLGGEYQPQHF

D: TRBD1
size: NA
J: TRBJ1-2
V: TRBV19
DNA: TGTGCCAGTAGTATCCAGACAGGGGGTAACTATGGCTACACCTTC
CDR3: CASSIQTGGNYGYTF

D: TRBD2
size: NA
J: TRBJ2-7
V: TRBV18
DNA: TGTGCCAGCTCACGCCGAATAGCGGGAGGCTCCTACGAGCAGTACTTC
CDR3: CASSRRIAGGSYEQYF

D: NA
size: NA
J: TRBJ2-1
V: TRBV9
DNA: TGTGCCAGCAAAGGACAGCCTAACAATGAGCAGTTCTTC
CDR3: CASKGQPNNEQFF

D: NA
size: NA
J: TRBJ2-7
V: TRBV2
DNA: TGTGCCAGCAGTGAAGAAGTGGGGCGCGAGCAGTACTTC
CDR3: CASSEEVGREQYF

D: TRBD2
size: NA
J: TRBJ2-7
V: TRBV3-1/TRBV3-2
DNA: TGTGCCAGCAGCCAGACTAGCGGGACCCACGAGCAGTACTTC
CDR3: CASSQTSGTHEQYF

D: TRBD2
size: NA
J: TRBJ2-1
V: TRBV29-1
DNA: TGCAGCGTTGAAGGACTAGCGGGAGGGCCGAGCAGTAATGAGCAGTTCTTC
CDR3: CSVEGLAGGPSSNEQFF

D: NA
size: NA
J: TRBJ2-7
V: TRBV6-2/TRBV6-3
DNA: TGTGCCAGCAGCCCCAGAGGGTCGGGCTCCTACGAGCAGTACTTC
CDR3: CASSPRGSGSYEQYF

D: TRBD1
size: NA
J: TRBJ1-3
V: TRBV29-1
DNA: TGCAGCGTCGTGGACAGGGGTAACACCATATATTTT
CDR3: CSVVDRGNTIYF

D: TRBD1
size: NA
J: TRBJ2-5
V: TRBV4-3
DNA: TGCGCCAGCAGCCTGGACAGGTTCCAAGAGACCCAGTACTTC
CDR3: CASSLDRFQETQYF

D: NA
size: NA
J: TRBJ1-2
V: TRBV5-6
DNA: TGTGCCAGCAGCTTGAACAGGTTGCCGAGTGGCTACACCTTC
CDR3: CASSLNRLPSGYTF

D: NA
size: few
J: TRBJ1-5
V: TRBV5-8
DNA: TGTGCCAGCAGCTCAGGACTTTCCGGGCAGCCCCAGCATTTT
CDR3: CASSSGLSGQPQHF

D: NA
size: NA
J: TRBJ2-1
V: TRBV6-5
DNA: TGTGCCAGCAGTCAGGGCCTAAATGAGCAGTTCTTC
CDR3: CASSQGLNEQFF

D: TRBD1
size: NA
J: TRBJ2-7
V: TRBV10-3
DNA: TGTGCCATCCGGGGACAGGGCTACGAGCAGTACTTC
CDR3: CAIRGQGYEQYF

D: TRBD2
size: NA
J: TRBJ2-2
V: TRBV2
DNA: TGTGCCAGCAGTCCACTAGCGGGGGGTACCGGGGAGCTGTTTTTT
CDR3: CASSPLAGGTGELFF

D: NA
size: NA
J: TRBJ2-7
V: TRBV5-5
DNA: TGTGCCAGCAGCCCGAGCCTACAGGGACCCTACGAGCAGTACTTC
CDR3: CASSPSLQGPYEQYF

D: TRBD2
size: NA
J: TRBJ2-3
V: TRBV6-6
DNA: TGTGCCAGCAGACCCCGGGGTAGCGGGGCAGATACGCAGTATTTT
CDR3: CASRPRGSGADTQYF

D: NA
size: NA
J: TRBJ2-5
V: TRBV10-3
DNA: TGTGCCATCAGTGACCCGACAGGAACGGTAGAGACCCAGTACTTC
CDR3: CAISDPTGTVETQYF

D: TRBD1
size: NA
J: TRBJ1-1
V: TRBV11-2
DNA: TGTGCCAGCAGCACAAGGACAGGGTTGAACACTGAAGCTTTCTTT
CDR3: CASSTRTGLNTEAFF

D: NA
size: NA
J: TRBJ2-7
V: TRBV21-1
DNA: TGTGCCAGCAGCTGTCGCCGGACAGGGGCCTACGAGCAGTACTTC
CDR3: CASSCRRTGAYEQYF

D: NA
size: NA
J: TRBJ1-5
V: TRBV6-6
DNA: TGTGCCAGCAGTAGGACAGCTTTCAATCAGCCCCAGCATTTT
CDR3: CASSRTAFNQPQHF

D: TRBD1
size: once
J: TRBJ1-5
V: TRBV6-5
DNA: TGTGCCAGCAGCGACACCAGGGGGCAGCCCCAGCATTTT
CDR3: CASSDTRGQPQHF

D: TRBD2
size: NA
J: TRBJ2-1
V: TRBV30
DNA: TGTGCCTGGAGGTTGAGCGGGAGTAAGAATGAGCAGTTCTTC
CDR3: CAWRLSGSKNEQFF

D: TRBD1
size: few
J: TRBJ2-3
V: TRBV11-2
DNA: TGTGCCAGCAGCTTAACCGGGACAGGGGGCACAGATACGCAGTATTTT
CDR3: CASSLTGTGGTDTQYF

D: NA
size: NA
J: TRBJ2-3
V: TRBV19
DNA: TGTGCCAGTAGGTACGGGGGCACAGATACGCAGTATTTT
CDR3: CASRYGGTDTQYF

D: NA
size: NA
J: TRBJ2-5
V: TRBV25-1
DNA: TGTGCCAGCAGTGAATGGGGCGGGATCGGAGAGACCCAGTACTTC
CDR3: CASSEWGGIGETQYF

D: NA
size: NA
J: TRBJ2-2
V: TRBV6-2/TRBV6-3
DNA: TGTGCCAGCAGCTTTAGTTTTGGGAACACCGGGGAGCTGTTTTTT
CDR3: CASSFSFGNTGELFF

D: NA
size: few
J: TRBJ1-1
V: TRBV6-5
DNA: TGTGCCAGCAGTTACTCGACTGCGAACACTGAAGCTTTCTTT
CDR3: CASSYSTANTEAFF

D: TRBD2
size: NA
J: TRBJ2-3
V: TRBV29-1
DNA: TGCAGCGTTCTTAGCGGGAGCTTTCATACGCAGTATTTT
CDR3: CSVLSGSFHTQYF

D: NA
size: NA
J: TRBJ2-2
V: TRBV29-1
DNA: TGCAGCGTGGACCTTAATACAGGGCGCGAGCTGTTTTTT
CDR3: CSVDLNTGRELFF

D: TRBD1
size: NA
J: TRBJ1-4
V: TRBV5-1
DNA: TGCGCCAGCAGCCCGGGACAGGGGGCGGCTAATGAAAAACTGTTTTTT
CDR3: CASSPGQGAANEKLFF

D: TRBD1
size: few
J: TRBJ1-2
V: TRBV10-3
DNA: TGTGCCATCAGCCTGACAGGGTTGGACTATGGCTACACCTTC
CDR3: CAISLTGLDYGYTF

D: NA
size: NA
J: TRBJ1-2
V: TRBV9
DNA: TGTGCCAGCAACCTACAGGGTACCTCGGATGGCTACACCTTC
CDR3: CASNLQGTSDGYTF